This TCR beta chain was found in a study of T cell responses to AZD1222 COVID-19 vaccine listed by TCRdb under 2021. Notes on the research overall: TCR sequencing was performed for 230 to 250 trial participants, of whom 207 were given two doses of AZD1222 and around 26 were given two doses of MenACWY control vaccine. Trial participants were enrolled by age into subgroups of 18-55, 56-69 and 70-plus years, and roughly 150, 30 and 60 TCR-sequenced participants, respectively, were included in these subgroups.

Results and caveats for the whole study, not just this receptor: Reportedly, close to half of the unique spike-specific TCRs recognized epitopes lying outside the regions that are mutated in the B.1.351 and B.1.1.7 variants. Because no day 14 peak-response samples were available, the repertoires could be characterized only after the peak T cell response. The 56-69-year group was small, and its depth increase did not reach significance, likely because of low power. A significant rise in spike-specific TCR breadth and depth was observed after two AZD1222 doses relative to day 0 and relative to MenACWY recipients. Participants were mostly white British, with more females than males. The authors suggested clonal diversity may have been underestimated. Vaccine-associated CD4 TCRs spanned the whole spike protein, with dominant responses in regions 160-218 and 743-854. Conclusions about previously exposed vaccinees are limited, since just five or six AZD1222 recipients were seropositive for SARS-CoV-2 at baseline.

The CDR3 regions of human TCRbeta chains were subjected to immunosequencing. Per the original workflow: Repertoire TCRs were checked for matches against a reference library of SARS-CoV-2-specific TCRs that had been generated using the MIRA antigen-specificity platform. Breadth was defined as the fraction of unique TCRs that were SARS-CoV-2-associated, and depth was defined as the fraction of total T cells that were SARS-CoV-2-associated. Each spike-specific TCR was assigned to its reactive spike region and to a CD4 or CD8 class using the MIRA data. Log10-transformed breadth and depth values were compared by one-way ANOVA with Sidak's multiple comparisons tests. Drawn from immuneACCESS, this table holds only the in-frame rearrangements with V and J called that TCRdb kept. Clones are partly lost; checked studies trace under half to an unresolved V gene and leave the rest unexplained. That table supplies the V and J calls and clone size; D and trimming were determined from the DNA. In all, the sample holds just under 150,000 clones, and 88% of those were seen once. 5% to 5.5% of the sample comes from the top ten.

As for this clone: Its antigen is not yet known. Within one base of it there is no much larger clone, and no base qualities were kept.

Taken with the paper, the label for time point translates to: about 28 days (+/-7) after the second vaccine dose. In the paper's terms, the treatment or condition label means: meningococcal conjugate vaccine given as trial control. Vaccinee samples came from UK trials COV001 and COV002, including a single-blind randomized controlled phase 2/3 trial of AZD1222 (ChAdOx1 nCoV-19) in healthy adults. For TCRbeta chain sequencing, PBMC samples from trial participants were taken at day 0 and at day 28 after the second dose. CDR1 and CDR2 are read off the germline V gene (reference sequence) as SGHNT and YYREEE. The CDR3 spans 14 residues, from the cysteine through the phenylalanine. Only the CDR3 part of the read is kept: 42 bases, read in frame from the first base. The junction shows trimming of 4 bases on V and 1 base on J, and the gene matches do not reach 4 bases of it.

The chain is made from TRBV5-4 and TRBJ2-5; TRBD1 fits 7 bases in the junction. The source was peripheral blood, collected 28 days after the second dose of the MenACWY control vaccine. The clonotype originates from an adult who received the MenACWY meningococcal vaccine as a control. The CDR3 has the sequence CASSQNRGQETQYF. Here is the DNA: TGTGCCAGCAGCCAAAACAGGGGCCAAGAGACCCAGTACTTC.